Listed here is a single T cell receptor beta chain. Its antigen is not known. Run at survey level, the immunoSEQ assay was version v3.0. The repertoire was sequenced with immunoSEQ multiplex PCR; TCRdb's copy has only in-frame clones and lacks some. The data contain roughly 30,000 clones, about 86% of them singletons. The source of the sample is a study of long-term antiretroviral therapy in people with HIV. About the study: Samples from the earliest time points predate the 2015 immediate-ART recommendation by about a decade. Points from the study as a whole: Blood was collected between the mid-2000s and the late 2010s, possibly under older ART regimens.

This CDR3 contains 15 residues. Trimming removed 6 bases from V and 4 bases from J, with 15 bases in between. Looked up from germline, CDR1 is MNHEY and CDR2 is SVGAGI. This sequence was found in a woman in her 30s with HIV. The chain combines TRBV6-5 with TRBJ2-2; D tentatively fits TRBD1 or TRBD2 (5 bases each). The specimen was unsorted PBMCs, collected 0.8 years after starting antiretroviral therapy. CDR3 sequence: CASSLVPGSTGELFF. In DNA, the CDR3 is TGTGCCAGCAGCCTAGTCCCAGGGAGCACCGGGGAGCTGTTTTTT.